Given below is one T cell receptor (beta chain) in context. Participant ages covered about 18 to 89 years across 24 US areas. In assigning cohorts, the study relied on participant-reported clinical history. Recovery meant two consecutive negative NP/OP PCR tests, professional clearance, or resolved symptoms. These data originate in a study of blood T cell repertoires in COVID-19. Study background: Specimens from acute and convalescent COVID-19 originated in the United States, Italy and Spain.

The CDR3 runs to 12 residues. V was clipped by 6 bases and J by 10 bases; unmatched bases: 6. Germline V gene data show CDR1 as MNHEY and CDR2 as SVGAGI. Sequencing was performed with immunoSEQ multiplex PCR; in TCRdb, only in-frame clones are kept and a portion is missing. The profile shows 200,000 to 250,000 clones, approximately 80% of them singletons. The chain carries TRBV6-5 and TRBJ1-5, with TRBD1 identical over 7 bases. The source material was PBMCs or T cells enriched from blood (not recorded which). The sequence was collected from a man in his fifties or sixties who had recovered from COVID-19. The CDR3 nucleotides read TGTGCCAGCAGACAGGGGATTGGACCCCAGCATTTT. Its translation: CASRQGIGPQHF.